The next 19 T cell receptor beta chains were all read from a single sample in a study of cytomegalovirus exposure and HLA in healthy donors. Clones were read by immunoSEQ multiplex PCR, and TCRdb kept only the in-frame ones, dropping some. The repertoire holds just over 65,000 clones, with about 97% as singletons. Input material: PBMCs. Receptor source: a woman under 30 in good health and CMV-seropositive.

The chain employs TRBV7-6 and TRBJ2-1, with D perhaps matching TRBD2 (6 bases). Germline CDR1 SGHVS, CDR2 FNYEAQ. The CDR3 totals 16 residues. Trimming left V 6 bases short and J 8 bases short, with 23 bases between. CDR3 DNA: TGTGCCAGCAGTCCCCAGAGGGCGGGATCATCCCATGAGCAGTTCTTC. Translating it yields CASSPQRAGSSHEQFF.

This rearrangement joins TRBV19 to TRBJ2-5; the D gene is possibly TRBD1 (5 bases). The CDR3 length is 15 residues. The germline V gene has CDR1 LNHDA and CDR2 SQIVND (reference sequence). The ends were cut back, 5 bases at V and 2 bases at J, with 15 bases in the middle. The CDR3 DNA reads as TGTGCCAGTAGTCCCACCCGACAGTTACAAGAGACCCAGTACTTC. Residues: CASSPTRQLQETQYF.

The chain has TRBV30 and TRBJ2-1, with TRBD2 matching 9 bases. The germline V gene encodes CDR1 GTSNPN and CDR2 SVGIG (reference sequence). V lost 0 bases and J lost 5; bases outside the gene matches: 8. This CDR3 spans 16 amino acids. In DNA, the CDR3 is TGTGCCTGGAGTGTAAGAGGCGGGAGGGCCCACAATGAGCAGTTCTTC. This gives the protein CAWSVRGGRAHNEQFF. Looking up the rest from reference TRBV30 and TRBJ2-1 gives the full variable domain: SQTIHQWPATLVQPVGSPLSLECTVEGTSNPNLYWYRQAAGRGLQLLFYSVGIGQISSEVPQNLSASRPQDRQFILSSKKLLLSDSGFYLCAWSVRGGRAHNEQFFGPGTRLTVL.

This chain's CDR3 is CASSQVFRETQYF. The CDR3 DNA reads as TGTGCCAGCAGCCAAGTATTCAGAGAGACCCAGTACTTC. The V call is TRBV14, the J call TRBJ2-5; no reliable D call. CDR1 and CDR2 (germline): SGHDN, FVKESK. The CDR3 runs to 13 residues. V was trimmed by 1 base and J by 4 bases, leaving 7 bases between them.

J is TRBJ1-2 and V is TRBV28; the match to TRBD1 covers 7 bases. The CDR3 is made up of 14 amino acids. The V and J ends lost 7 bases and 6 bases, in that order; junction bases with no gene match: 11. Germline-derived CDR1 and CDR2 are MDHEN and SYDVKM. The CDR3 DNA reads TGTGCCAGCATGGAAGGGGGGACAGAGGATGGCTACACCTTC. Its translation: CASMEGGTEDGYTF.

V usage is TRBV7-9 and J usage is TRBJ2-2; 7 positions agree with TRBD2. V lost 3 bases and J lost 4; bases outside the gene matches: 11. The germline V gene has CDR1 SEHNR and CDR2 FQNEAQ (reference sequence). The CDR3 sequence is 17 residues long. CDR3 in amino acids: CASSFPPRIAGTGELFF. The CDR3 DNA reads TGTGCCAGCAGCTTCCCCCCCCGAATAGCGGGCACCGGGGAGCTGTTTTTT. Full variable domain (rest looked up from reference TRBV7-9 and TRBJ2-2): DTGVSQNPRHKITKRGQNVTFRCDPISEHNRLYWYRQTLGQGPEFLTYFQNEAQLEKSRLLSDRFSAERPKGSFSTLEIQRTEQGDSAMYLCASSFPPRIAGTGELFFGEGSRLTVL.

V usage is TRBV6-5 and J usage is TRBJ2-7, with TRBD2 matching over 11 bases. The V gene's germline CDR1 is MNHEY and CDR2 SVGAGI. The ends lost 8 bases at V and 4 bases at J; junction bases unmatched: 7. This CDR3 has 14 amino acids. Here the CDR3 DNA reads TGTGCCAGCGGATCTGGGACTAGCGGTTACGAGCAGTACTTC. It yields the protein CASGSGTSGYEQYF.

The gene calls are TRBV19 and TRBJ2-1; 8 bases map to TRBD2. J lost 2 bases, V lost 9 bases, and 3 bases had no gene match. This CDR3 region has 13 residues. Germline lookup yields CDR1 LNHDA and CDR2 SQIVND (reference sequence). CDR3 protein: CASREGPYNEQFF. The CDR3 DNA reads TGTGCCAGCCGGGAGGGCCCCTACAATGAGCAGTTCTTC.

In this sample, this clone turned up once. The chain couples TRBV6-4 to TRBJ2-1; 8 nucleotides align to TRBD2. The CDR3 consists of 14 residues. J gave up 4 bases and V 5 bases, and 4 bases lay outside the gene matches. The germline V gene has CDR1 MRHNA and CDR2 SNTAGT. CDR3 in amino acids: CASSPTSDYNEQFF. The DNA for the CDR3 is TGTGCCAGCAGTCCGACTAGCGATTACAATGAGCAGTTCTTC.

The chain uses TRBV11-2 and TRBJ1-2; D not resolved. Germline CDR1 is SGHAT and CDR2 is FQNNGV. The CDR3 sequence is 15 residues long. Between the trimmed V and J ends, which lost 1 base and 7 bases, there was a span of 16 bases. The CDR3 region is CASSLGLSGSGGYTF. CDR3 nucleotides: TGTGCCAGCAGCTTAGGGTTATCTGGGAGCGGTGGCTACACCTTC.

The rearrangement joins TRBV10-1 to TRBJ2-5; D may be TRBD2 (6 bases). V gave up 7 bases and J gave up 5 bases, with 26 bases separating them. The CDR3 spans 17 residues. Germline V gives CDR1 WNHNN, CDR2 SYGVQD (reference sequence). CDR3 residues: CASILHAGKFGGETQYF. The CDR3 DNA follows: TGCGCCAGCATTCTTCACGCGGGAAAGTTCGGTGGGGAGACCCAGTACTTC.

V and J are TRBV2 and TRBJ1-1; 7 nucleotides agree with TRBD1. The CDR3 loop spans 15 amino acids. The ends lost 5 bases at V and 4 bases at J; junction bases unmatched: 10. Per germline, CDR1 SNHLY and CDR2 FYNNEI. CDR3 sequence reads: CASSPGQAVGTEAFF. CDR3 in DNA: TGTGCCAGCAGTCCTGGACAGGCGGTGGGCACTGAAGCTTTCTTT. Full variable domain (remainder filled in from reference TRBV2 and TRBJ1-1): EPEVTQTPSHQVTQMGQEVILRCVPISNHLYFYWYRQILGQKVEFLVSFYNNEISEKSEIFDDQFSVERPDGSNFTLKIRSTKLEDSAMYFCASSPGQAVGTEAFFGQGTRLTVV.

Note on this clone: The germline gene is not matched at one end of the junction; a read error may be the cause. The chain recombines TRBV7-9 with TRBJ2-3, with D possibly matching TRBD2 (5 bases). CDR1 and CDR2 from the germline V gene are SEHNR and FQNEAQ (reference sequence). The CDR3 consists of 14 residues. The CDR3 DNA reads TGTGCCAGCAGCTTAGCGCTAGCCCCAGACACGCAGTATTTT. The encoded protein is CASSLALAPDTQYF.

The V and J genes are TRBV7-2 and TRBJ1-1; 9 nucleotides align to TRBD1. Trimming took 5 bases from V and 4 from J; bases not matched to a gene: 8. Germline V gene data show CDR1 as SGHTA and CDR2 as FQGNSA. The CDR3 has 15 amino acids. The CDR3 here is CASSIQTGGGTEAFF. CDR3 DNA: TGTGCCAGCAGCATCCAGACAGGGGGTGGCACTGAAGCTTTCTTT. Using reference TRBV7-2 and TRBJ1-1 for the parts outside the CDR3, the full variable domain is GAGVSQSPSNKVTEKGKDVELRCDPISGHTALYWYRQSLGQGLEFLIYFQGNSAPDKSGLPSDRFSAERTGGSVSTLTIQRTQQEDSAVYLCASSIQTGGGTEAFFGQGTRLTVV.

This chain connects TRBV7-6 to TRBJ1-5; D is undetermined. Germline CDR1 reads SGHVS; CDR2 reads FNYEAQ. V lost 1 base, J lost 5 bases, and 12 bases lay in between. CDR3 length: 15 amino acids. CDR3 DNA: TGTGCCAGCAGCTTAGTGTTGTCCAAATATCAGCCCCAGCATTTT. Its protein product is CASSLVLSKYQPQHF.

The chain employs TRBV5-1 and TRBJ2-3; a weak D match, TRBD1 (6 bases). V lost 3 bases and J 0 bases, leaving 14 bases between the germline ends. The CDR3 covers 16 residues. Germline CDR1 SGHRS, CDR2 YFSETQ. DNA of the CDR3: TGCGCCAGCAGCTCAGGGACAACAGCTAGCACAGATACGCAGTATTTT. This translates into CASSSGTTASTDTQYF.

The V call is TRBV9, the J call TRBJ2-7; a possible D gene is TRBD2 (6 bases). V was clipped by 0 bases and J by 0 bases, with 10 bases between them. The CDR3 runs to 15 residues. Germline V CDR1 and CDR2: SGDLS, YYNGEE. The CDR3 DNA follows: TGTGCCAGCAGCGTAGACCCCGGGAGCTCCTACGAGCAGTACTTC. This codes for CASSVDPGSSYEQYF. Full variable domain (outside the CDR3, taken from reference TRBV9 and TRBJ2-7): DSGVTQTPKHLITATGQRVTLRCSPRSGDLSVYWYQQSLDQGLQFLIQYYNGEERAKGNILERFSAQQFPDLHSELNLSSLELGDSALYFCASSVDPGSSYEQYFGPGTRLTVT.

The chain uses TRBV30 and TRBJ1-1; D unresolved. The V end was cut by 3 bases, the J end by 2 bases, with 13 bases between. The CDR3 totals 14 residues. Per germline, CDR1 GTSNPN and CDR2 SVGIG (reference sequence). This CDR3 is CAWRVGGPNTEAFF. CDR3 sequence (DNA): TGTGCCTGGAGAGTGGGTGGGCCAAACACTGAAGCTTTCTTT. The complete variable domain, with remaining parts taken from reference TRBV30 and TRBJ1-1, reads SQTIHQWPATLVQPVGSPLSLECTVEGTSNPNLYWYRQAAGRGLQLLFYSVGIGQISSEVPQNLSASRPQDRQFILSSKKLLLSDSGFYLCAWRVGGPNTEAFFGQGTRLTVV.

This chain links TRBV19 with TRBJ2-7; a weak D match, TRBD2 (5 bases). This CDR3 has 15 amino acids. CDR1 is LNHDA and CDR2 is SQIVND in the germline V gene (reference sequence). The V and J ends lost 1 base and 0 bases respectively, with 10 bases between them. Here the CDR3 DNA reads TGTGCCAGTAGTATAGGAGGGCTGAGCTCCTACGAGCAGTACTTC. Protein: CASSIGGLSSYEQYF.